This T cell receptor beta chain was documented in a study of early T cells in non-severe SARS-CoV-2 infection. TCRdb analysed the 5' RACE reads with MiXCR anew, one entry per CDR3 protein. The top ten hold 5.5% to 7.5% of the sample, which has around 55,000 distinct CDR3 sequences, under 8% seen once. CDR1 is PRHDT and CDR2 is FYEKMQ in the germline V gene (reference sequence). The CDR3 is 18 residues long. After removal of 5 bases from V and 2 bases from J, the junction contained 16 bases not matched to a gene. This clonotype has ten or more counts. Its antigen is undetermined. Regarding the study as a whole: Sequences matched to VDJdb favored anti-spike CD8 responses, while private and CD4 specificities were missed.

This sequence joins TRBV13 and TRBJ2-7; 9 bases line up with TRBD2. The sequencing here drew on whole blood, taken at baseline. This clonotype was sampled from an adult who was a healthcare worker with PCR-confirmed SARS-CoV-2 infection or an uninfected control (not recorded which). The CDR3 sequence: CASSLLPGTSGRPYEQYF. The DNA for the CDR3 is TGTGCCAGCAGCCTACTGCCAGGCACTAGCGGGCGCCCCTACGAGCAGTACTTC.